Presented here are 32 T cell receptor beta chains from one specimen sequenced in a study of blood T cell repertoires in COVID-19. Method: immunoSEQ multiplex PCR; TCRdb's copy keeps in-frame clones and lacks some. This sample has about 380,000 clones; around 89% occur once, and the top ten carry 6.5% to 8%. Sequencing was performed on peripheral blood. The receptors were gathered from a man between 18 and 35 years old with active or convalescent COVID-19.

V is TRBV6-5 and J is TRBJ2-4; D call uncertain. V lost 7 bases, J lost 0 bases, and 4 bases lay in between. The CDR3 covers 12 residues. Per germline, CDR1 MNHEY and CDR2 SVGAGI. This chain's CDR3 is CASTIAKNIQYF. The CDR3 nucleotides read TGTGCCAGCACCATAGCCAAAAACATTCAGTACTTC.

This chain uses TRBV6-5 with TRBJ1-6; D unresolved. CDR3 length: 15 residues. The V gene's germline CDR1 is MNHEY and CDR2 SVGAGI. The V end lost 6 bases, the J end lost 2 bases, and 11 bases lay between the germline ends. CDR3 residues: CASSPEAPYNSPLHF. The CDR3 nucleotides are TGTGCCAGCAGCCCGGAGGCCCCCTATAATTCACCCCTCCACTTT.

This chain uses TRBV7-3 with TRBJ1-1; tentative D call: TRBD1 (5 bases). Germline V gene sequence: CDR1 SGHTA, CDR2 FQGTGA. V lost 5 bases to trimming and J lost 5 bases, with 12 bases between them. The CDR3 extends over 13 amino acids. The CDR3 bases are TGTGCCAGCAGCACTCAGGGTCGGACTGAAGCTTTCTTT. It specifies CASSTQGRTEAFF.

DNA of the CDR3: TGTGCCAGCAGTTCAACCGGGACTAGCGGGAAGACCGGGGAGCTGTTTTTT. Its translation is CASSSTGTSGKTGELFF. This chain uses TRBV25-1 with TRBJ2-2, with 13 bases lining up with TRBD2. The CDR3 totals 17 residues. The germline V gene encodes CDR1 MGHDK and CDR2 SYGVNS. Losses at the gene ends were 5 bases for V and 5 bases for J; bases not matched to a gene: 8.

The count of this clone is one. The chain recombines TRBV6-5 with TRBJ1-1; D call uncertain. The V end was cut by 6 bases, the J end by 1 base, with 6 bases between. The CDR3 loop spans 12 amino acids. Germline CDR1 MNHEY, CDR2 SVGAGI. The CDR3 sequence: CASSPWNTEAFF. The CDR3, as DNA: TGTGCCAGCAGCCCCTGGAACACTGAAGCTTTCTTT.

The CDR3 is CASSFLDRGRGTEAFF. The CDR3 DNA reads as TGTGCCAGCAGTTTCCTAGACAGGGGTCGTGGGACTGAAGCTTTCTTT. The genes are TRBV27 and TRBJ1-1; 8 bases fit TRBD1. The CDR3 covers 16 residues. V lost 3 bases to trimming and J lost 5 bases; unmatched junction nucleotides: 11. Germline V CDR1 and CDR2: MNHEY, SMNVEV (reference sequence).

The gene calls are TRBV6-5 and TRBJ1-5; TRBD1 is a possible D gene (6 bases). The V gene lost 4 bases and the J gene lost 2 bases, with 9 bases spanning the gap. CDR3 length: 14 residues. Germline CDR1 is MNHEY and CDR2 is SVGAGI. This CDR3 is CASSSYRGNQPQHF. DNA of the CDR3: TGTGCCAGCAGTTCTTACAGGGGCAATCAGCCCCAGCATTTT.

V gene TRBV12-3 or TRBV12-4 combines with J gene TRBJ1-5, with D uncertain. The CDR3 contains 13 residues. V was pared by 2 bases and J by 2 bases, with 4 bases between. CDR3 coding DNA: TGTGCCAGCAGTTTATTCGGCAATCAGCCCCAGCATTTT. This codes for CASSLFGNQPQHF.

The DNA for the CDR3 is TGTGCCAGCAGCCAATTATCAGGGGCAAGCTCCTATAATTCACCCCTCCACTTT. This codes for CASSQLSGASSYNSPLHF. The chain recombines TRBV3-1 (or the pseudogene TRBV3-2) with TRBJ1-6; weak D call: TRBD1 (6 bases). The ends were cut back, 2 bases at V and 0 bases at J, with 14 bases in the middle. Germline V lookup: CDR1 LGHDT, CDR2 YNNKEL (reference sequence). The CDR3 length is 18 residues.

The rearrangement joins TRBV28 to TRBJ2-1; no clear D gene. V was cut by 6 bases and J by 4 bases, with 10 bases left in between. The CDR3 is 13 amino acids. Germline V gene lookup returns CDR1 MDHEN and CDR2 SYDVKM. CDR3 amino acids: CASRTDRYNEQFF. CDR3 in DNA: TGTGCCAGCAGAACAGACCGTTACAATGAGCAGTTCTTC. Full variable domain (missing parts from reference TRBV28 and TRBJ2-1): DVKVTQSSRYLVKRTGEKVFLECVQDMDHENMFWYRQDPGLGLRLIYFSYDVKMKEKGDIPEGYSVSREKKERFSLILESASTNQTSMYLCASRTDRYNEQFFGPGTRLTVL.

This clone was found once. The same CDR3 can be traced to other DNA sequences in this sample. The rearrangement links TRBV7-9 to TRBJ2-3; D remains ambiguous. This CDR3 has 14 residues. V gave up 1 base and J gave up 1 base, with 6 bases separating them. Germline-derived CDR1 and CDR2 are SEHNR and FQNEAQ (reference sequence). The CDR3 reads CASSLGQGTDTQYF. The CDR3 DNA follows: TGTGCCAGCAGCTTAGGTCAGGGCACAGATACGCAGTATTTT.

The chain joins TRBV2 to TRBJ2-3; 13 positions agree with TRBD2. The J segment lost 1 base and the V segment lost 7 bases, leaving 2 bases of the junction unmatched. Germline CDR1 and CDR2: SNHLY and FYNNEI. The CDR3 is 15 amino acids. In DNA, the CDR3 is TGTGCCAGCACCGGACTAGCGGGGGGCACAGATACGCAGTATTTT. It translates to CASTGLAGGTDTQYF.

V usage is TRBV12-3 or TRBV12-4 and J usage is TRBJ2-3; a possible D gene is TRBD1 (6 bases). CDR3 size: 13 residues. Trimming pared 6 bases from V and 5 bases from J, leaving 12 bases between. The CDR3 DNA is TGTGCCAGCAGAAGTACAGGGTTAGATACGCAGTATTTT. It is translated as CASRSTGLDTQYF.

This clone was seen only a few times. The chain links TRBV7-2 to TRBJ2-2; no reliable D call. With 0 bases removed from V and 5 bases from J, the gap between germline ends came to 4 bases. This CDR3 has 13 residues. Germline CDR1 and CDR2: SGHTA and FQGNSA. The CDR3 region is CASSLAPTGELFF. The CDR3 DNA reads as TGTGCCAGCAGCTTAGCCCCTACCGGGGAGCTGTTTTTT.

This clone has just a few counts. This chain connects TRBV5-8 to TRBJ1-3; 7 bases are shared with TRBD1. The CDR3 sequence is 15 residues long. V shed 3 bases and J 0 bases; nucleotides not matched to a gene: 3. Germline loops: CDR1 SGHTS, CDR2 YDEGEE. The CDR3 DNA is TGTGCCAGCAGCTGGGGACAGCCCTCTGGAAACACCATATATTTT. Its translation is CASSWGQPSGNTIYF.

The V gene is TRBV30, the J gene TRBJ1-4; tentative D call: TRBD1 (5 bases). V dropped 3 bases and J dropped 7 bases, with 9 bases sitting between them. From germline, CDR1 is GTSNPN and CDR2 SVGIG (reference sequence). The CDR3 contains 12 residues. In DNA form, the CDR3 reads TGTGCCTGGAGGGGGGGGACTGAAAAACTGTTTTTT. Protein product: CAWRGGTEKLFF.

The genes are TRBV28 and TRBJ2-1; 8 bases match TRBD2. The germline gives CDR1 MDHEN, CDR2 SYDVKM. The CDR3 has 15 residues. V gave up 6 bases and J gave up 2 bases; unmatched junction bases: 6. The CDR3 nucleotides read TGTGCCAGCAGCACAGCGGGAGCGACCTACAATGAGCAGTTCTTC. It codes for CASSTAGATYNEQFF.

The DNA of the CDR3 is TGTGCCAGCAGCCAAGGGACAGGGGAGAGCTCCTATAATTCACCCCTCCACTTT. It yields the protein CASSQGTGESSYNSPLHF. The chain combines TRBV4-2 with TRBJ1-6, with 9 bases that match TRBD1. The V segment lost 1 base and the J segment 0 bases; nucleotides outside the gene matches: 4. CDR1 is LGHNA and CDR2 is YNFKEQ in the germline V gene. The CDR3 extends over 18 amino acids.

This chain connects TRBV29-1 to TRBJ2-3; D is ambiguous. The germline V gene encodes CDR1 SQVTM and CDR2 ANQGSEA. Between the trimmed V and J ends, which lost 0 bases and 5 bases, there was a span of 12 bases. This CDR3 has 14 residues. The DNA of the CDR3 is TGCAGCGTTGAAGACCCCCGAGGTAGAGATACGCAGTATTTT. Translated, it gives CSVEDPRGRDTQYF.

The genes are TRBV4-2 and TRBJ1-2; perhaps TRBD1 as D (6 bases). This CDR3 is built from 17 residues. Germline V CDR1 and CDR2: LGHNA, YNFKEQ. Trimming took 0 bases from V and 6 from J, leaving 20 bases between them. The CDR3 reads CASSQERGRGHRNGYTF. For the CDR3, the DNA is TGTGCCAGCAGCCAAGAGAGGGGGAGAGGACACAGGAATGGCTACACCTTC.

The chain joins TRBV2 to TRBJ2-5, with TRBD2 identical over 13 bases. Germline assignment: CDR1 SNHLY and CDR2 FYNNEI. This CDR3 spans 16 amino acids. The J segment lost 7 bases and the V segment lost 6 bases, leaving 11 bases of the junction unmatched. This CDR3 reads CASSSGLAGELGTQYF. The CDR3 DNA reads TGTGCCAGCAGCTCCGGACTAGCGGGAGAGCTGGGGACCCAGTACTTC.

The J gene is TRBJ2-1, the V gene TRBV6-1; D might be TRBD1 (6 bases). Trimming pared 5 bases from V and 2 bases from J, leaving 7 bases between. In germline, CDR1 is MNHNS, CDR2 SASEGT. This CDR3 spans 13 amino acids. The CDR3 is CASSWDTYNEQFF. The CDR3 coding sequence is TGTGCCAGCAGTTGGGACACCTACAATGAGCAGTTCTTC.

This sequence joins TRBV3-1 (or the pseudogene TRBV3-2) and TRBJ1-6; the match to TRBD1 covers 10 bases. The V gene end was trimmed by 2 bases and the J gene end by 9 bases; junction bases not matched to a gene: 7. The CDR3 contains 16 residues. Germline V lookup: CDR1 LGHDT, CDR2 YNNKEL (reference sequence). CDR3 in DNA: TGTGCCAGCAGCCAATTACCGGGACAGGGGAGTTCACCCCTCCACTTT. This gives the protein CASSQLPGQGSSPLHF.

This clone is a singleton in its sample. The gene calls are TRBV18 and TRBJ1-1, with 7 bases fitting TRBD1. Germline V lookup: CDR1 KGHSH, CDR2 LQKENI. The CDR3 sequence is 16 residues long. V gave up 3 bases and J gave up 2 bases; unmatched junction bases: 9. CDR3 protein: CASSPATGSGNTEAFF. DNA for the CDR3: TGTGCCAGCTCACCGGCGACAGGGTCTGGAAACACTGAAGCTTTCTTT.

This sequence joins TRBV11-3 and TRBJ2-5; the D gene is possibly TRBD1 (5 bases). The CDR3 totals 16 residues. V was pared by 1 base and J by 2 bases, with 14 bases between. Germline V lookup: CDR1 SGHNT, CDR2 YENEEA. CDR3 protein: CASSLGQSLYQETQYF. The CDR3, as DNA: TGTGCCAGCAGCTTAGGACAGTCATTATATCAAGAGACCCAGTACTTC.

This chain connects TRBV7-9 to TRBJ1-2, with 11 bases lining up with TRBD1. With 0 bases clipped from V and 2 bases from J, the junction kept 5 bases outside the gene matches. This CDR3 spans 17 amino acids. CDR1 and CDR2 from the germline V gene are SEHNR and FQNEAQ (reference sequence). In DNA form, the CDR3 reads TGTGCCAGCAGCTTAGCTGGACAGGGGGCCGCGAACTATGGCTACACCTTC. The encoded protein is CASSLAGQGAANYGYTF.

The chain links TRBV4-1 to TRBJ1-6; D is uncertain. The V end lost 2 bases, the J end lost 10 bases, and 6 bases lay between the germline ends. The germline V gene encodes CDR1 MGHRA and CDR2 YSYEKL. The CDR3 loop spans 12 amino acids. This CDR3 reads CASSQQLSPLHF. In nucleotides, the CDR3 is TGCGCCAGCAGCCAACAACTCTCACCCCTCCACTTT.

This chain joins TRBV5-4 and TRBJ1-1, with TRBD1 matching 7 bases. Germline trimming cut 5 bases from V and 1 base from J; bases unmatched to any gene: 5. This CDR3 comprises 14 residues. Per the germline V gene, CDR1 is SGHNT and CDR2 is YYREEE (reference sequence). The CDR3 loop reads CASSVHRGNTEAFF. CDR3 DNA sequence: TGTGCCAGCAGTGTCCACAGGGGGAACACTGAAGCTTTCTTT.

This rearrangement joins TRBV6-4 to TRBJ2-7; the D is unclear. The length of the CDR3 is 11 residues. Trimming pared 5 bases from V and 6 bases from J, leaving 8 bases between. The V gene's germline CDR1 is MRHNA and CDR2 SNTAGT. CDR3 sequence reads: CASSRKREQYF. The CDR3 coding sequence is TGTGCCAGCAGTCGGAAGCGCGAGCAGTACTTC.

The chain uses TRBV6-5 and TRBJ2-5, with TRBD2 identical over 10 bases. The J segment lost 5 bases and the V segment lost 4 bases, leaving 7 bases of the junction unmatched. The CDR3 has 15 amino acids. Germline V lookup: CDR1 MNHEY, CDR2 SVGAGI. In DNA, the CDR3 is TGTGCCAGCAGTTCGGAGGGACTAGCGTCGGAGACCCAGTACTTC. It translates to CASSSEGLASETQYF.

The chain recombines TRBV5-8 with TRBJ1-3; no clear D gene. Germline V CDR1 and CDR2: SGHTS, YDEGEE. CDR3 length: 12 amino acids. Deletions cut 0 bases from V and 7 bases from J, with 5 bases between. The CDR3 bases are TGTGCCAGCAGCTTGGCGGTTAACACCATATATTTT. This codes for CASSLAVNTIYF.

The chain is built from TRBV9 and TRBJ2-1, with a tentative D call TRBD2 (7 bases). CDR3 size: 16 residues. Germline loops: CDR1 SGDLS, CDR2 YYNGEE. Deletions cut 4 bases from V and 9 bases from J, with 23 bases between. The CDR3 spells CASSTRTGGPAGEQFF. CDR3 in DNA: TGTGCCAGCAGCACCCGCACCGGGGGGCCCGCGGGTGAGCAGTTCTTC.